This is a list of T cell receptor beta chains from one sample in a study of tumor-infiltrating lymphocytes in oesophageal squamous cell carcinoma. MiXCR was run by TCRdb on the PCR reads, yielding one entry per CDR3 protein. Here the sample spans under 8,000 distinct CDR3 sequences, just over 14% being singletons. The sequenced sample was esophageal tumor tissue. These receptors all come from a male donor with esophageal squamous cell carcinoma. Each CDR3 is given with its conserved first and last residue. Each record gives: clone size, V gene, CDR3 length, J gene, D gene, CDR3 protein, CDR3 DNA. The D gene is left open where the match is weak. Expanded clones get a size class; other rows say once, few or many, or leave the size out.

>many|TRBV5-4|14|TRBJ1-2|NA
CASSLRQGGHGYTF
TGTGCCAGCAGCCTCCGGCAGGGAGGGCATGGCTACACCTTC
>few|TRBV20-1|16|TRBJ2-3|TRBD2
CSGVSRGESVQDTQYF
TGCAGTGGGGTCTCCCGGGGGGAGTCGGTACAAGATACGCAGTATTTT
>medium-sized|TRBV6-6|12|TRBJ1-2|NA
CASSYSGTGYTF
TGTGCCAGCAGTTACTCAGGGACGGGCTACACCTTC
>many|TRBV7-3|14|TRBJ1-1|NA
CASSRDWGATEAFF
TGTGCCAGCAGCCGCGACTGGGGGGCCACTGAAGCTTTCTTT
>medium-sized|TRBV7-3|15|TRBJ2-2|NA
CASSSRGGRTGELFF
TGTGCCAGCAGCTCGCGCGGGGGCCGCACCGGGGAGCTGTTTTTT
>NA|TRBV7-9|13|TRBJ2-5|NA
CASRFRGQETQYF
TGTGCCAGCAGGTTCCGGGGCCAAGAGACTCAGTACTTC
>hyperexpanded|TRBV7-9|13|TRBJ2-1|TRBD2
CASSVGLVNEQFF
TGTGCCAGCAGCGTGGGACTAGTTAATGAGCAGTTCTTC
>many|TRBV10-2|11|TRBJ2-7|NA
CASSGLYEQYF
TGCGCCAGCAGTGGACTCTACGAGCAGTACTTC
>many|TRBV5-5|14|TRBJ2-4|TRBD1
CASSRQGGANIQYF
TGTGCCAGCAGCCGACAGGGTGGGGCGAACATTCAGTACTTC
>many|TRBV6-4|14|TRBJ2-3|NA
CASSEVSGTDTQYF
TGTGCCAGCAGTGAGGTCAGCGGCACAGATACGCAGTATTTT
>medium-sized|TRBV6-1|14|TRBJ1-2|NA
CASKQTGANYGYTF
TGTGCCAGCAAACAGACAGGAGCTAACTATGGCTACACCTTC
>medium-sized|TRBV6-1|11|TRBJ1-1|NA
CATRGFTEAFF
TGTGCCACAAGGGGGTTCACTGAAGCTTTCTTT
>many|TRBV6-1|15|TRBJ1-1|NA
CASSEEEGGNTEAFF
TGTGCCAGCAGTGAAGAGGAGGGAGGGAACACTGAAGCTTTCTTT
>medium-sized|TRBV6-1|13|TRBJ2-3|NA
CASSVSGTDTQYF
TGTGCCAGCAGTGTCTCAGGTACAGATACGCAGTATTTT
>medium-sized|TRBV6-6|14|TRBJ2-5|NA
CASSYGGNQETQYF
TGTGCCAGCAGTTACGGGGGCAACCAAGAGACCCAGTACTTC
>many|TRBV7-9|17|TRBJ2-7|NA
CASSYRNKVTYSYEQYF
TGTGCCAGCAGTTATCGGAATAAAGTGACTTACTCCTACGAGCAGTACTTC
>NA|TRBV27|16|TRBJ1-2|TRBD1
CASSPDTGGPLYGYTF
TGTGCCAGCAGTCCCGATACAGGGGGACCCCTCTATGGCTACACCTTC
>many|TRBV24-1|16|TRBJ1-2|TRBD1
CATSDRPGTGAGGYTF
TGTGCCACCAGTGATCGTCCCGGGACAGGGGCCGGGGGCTACACCTTC
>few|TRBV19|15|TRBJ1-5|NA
CATQGIQGTNQPQHF
TGTGCCACCCAGGGGATACAGGGAACTAATCAGCCCCAGCATTTT
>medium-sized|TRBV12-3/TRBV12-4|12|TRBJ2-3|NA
CASSLGVSQVHF
TGTGCCAGCAGTTTAGGGGTCTCTCAAGTGCATTTT